Presented here are 3 T cell receptor beta chains from one specimen sequenced in a study of prognosis after radiotherapy for stage I lung cancer. Multiplex PCR, run in two rounds, amplified TCR beta CDR3 from genomic DNA. First-round PCR, the initial amplification, used primers specific to each TRBV and TRBJ gene. In TCRdb, the multiplex PCR reads were re-called with MiXCR into one record per CDR3 protein. The repertoire holds roughly 20,000 distinct CDR3 sequences, with approximately 43% as singletons. The sequencing here drew on PBMCs, taken before or after stereotactic body radiation therapy (not recorded which). The receptors were sampled from a donor of 50 years or more with non-small cell lung cancer.

In this sample, this clonotype turned up many times. The chain links TRBV11-3 to TRBJ2-1; 9 nucleotides align to TRBD2. Germline values: CDR1 SGHNT, CDR2 YENEEA. V trimming: 0 bases; J trimming: 9 bases; junction bases outside the gene matches: 9. The CDR3 is 16 residues long. The CDR3 DNA reads as TGTGCCAGCAGCTTAGATCGGGTAGCGGGAGTGGGTGAGCAGTTCTTC. Its protein is CASSLDRVAGVGEQFF. Drawing the rest from reference TRBV11-3 and TRBJ2-1, the complete variable domain is EAGVVQSPRYKIIEKKQPVAFWCNPISGHNTLYWYLQNLGQGPELLIRYENEEAVDDSQLPKDRFSAERLKGVDSTLKIQPAELGDSAVYLCASSLDRVAGVGEQFFGPGTRLTVL.

This clonotype was recorded many times. This chain uses TRBV28 with TRBJ2-2, with D perhaps given as TRBD1 or TRBD2 (5 bases each). V shed 4 bases and J shed 5 bases, with 8 bases lying between them. Germline-derived CDR1 and CDR2 are MDHEN and SYDVKM. The CDR3 totals 13 residues. The CDR3 DNA reads as TGTGCCAGCAGTTGGGGGTGGACCGGGGAGCTGTTTTTT. As protein: CASSWGWTGELFF. The full variable domain, with the rest looked up from reference TRBV28 and TRBJ2-2, is DVKVTQSSRYLVKRTGEKVFLECVQDMDHENMFWYRQDPGLGLRLIYFSYDVKMKEKGDIPEGYSVSREKKERFSLILESASTNQTSMYLCASSWGWTGELFFGEGSRLTVL.

To note about this clonotype: One base separates it from a far larger clone, so it is likely a read error. The chain carries TRBV11-2 and TRBJ1-1; 9 bases fit TRBD1. The germline V gene encodes CDR1 SGHAT and CDR2 FQNNGV. The CDR3 has 15 amino acids. The CDR3 protein is CAGSRDREEGTEAFF. As DNA, the CDR3 is TGCGCCGGCAGCCGGGACAGGGAGGAGGGCACTGAAGCTTTCTTT.